The clone carrying this T cell receptor beta chain turned up a few times. The sample belongs to a study of blood T cell repertoires in COVID-19. Study at large: COVID-19 samples collected from the United States, Italy and Spain covered acute and convalescent phases. Sample material is recorded as cDNA or gDNA derived from T cells, B-cell-depleted T cells, or PBMCs.

J was trimmed by 5 bases and V by 3 bases; bases with no gene match: 7. Germline values: CDR1 SEHNR, CDR2 FQNEAQ (reference sequence). The CDR3 runs 17 residues. In the study's own analysis: Amplification with reference gene primers provided the estimates of nucleated cell counts. Assay: immunoSEQ multiplex PCR; the TCRdb copy retains only in-frame clones and omits some. V and J calls and clone size are copied from that table; D and trimming were computed from the DNA. Of around 60,000 clones in the sample, roughly 87% were seen once. Material: peripheral blood. V gene TRBV7-9 combines with J gene TRBJ2-2, with TRBD2 matching 12 bases. The source is a man aged 45-65 years with active COVID-19. In DNA form, the CDR3 reads TGTGCCAGCAGCTTGGCGGGGACTAGCGGGTTGACCGGGGAGCTGTTTTTT. This codes for CASSLAGTSGLTGELFF.